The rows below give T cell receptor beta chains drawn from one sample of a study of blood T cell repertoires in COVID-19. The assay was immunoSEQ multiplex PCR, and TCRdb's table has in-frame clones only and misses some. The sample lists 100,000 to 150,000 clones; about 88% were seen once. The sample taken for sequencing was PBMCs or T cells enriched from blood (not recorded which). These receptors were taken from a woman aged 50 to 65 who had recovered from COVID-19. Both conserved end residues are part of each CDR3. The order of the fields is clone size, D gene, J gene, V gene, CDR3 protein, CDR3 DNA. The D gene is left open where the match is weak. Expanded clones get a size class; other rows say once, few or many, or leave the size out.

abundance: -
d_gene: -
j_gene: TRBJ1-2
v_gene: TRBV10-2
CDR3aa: CASEGLTDSSEWGYTF
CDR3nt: TGCGCCAGCGAAGGACTGACTGATTCCTCTGAGTGGGGCTACACCTTC

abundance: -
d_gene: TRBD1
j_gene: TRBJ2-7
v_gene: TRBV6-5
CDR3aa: CASIPPGQGVYEQYF
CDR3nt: TGTGCCAGCATTCCGCCGGGACAGGGTGTCTACGAGCAGTACTTC

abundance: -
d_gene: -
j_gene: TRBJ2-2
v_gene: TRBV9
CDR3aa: CASSVGGGVANTGELFF
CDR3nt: TGTGCCAGCAGCGTAGGGGGCGGGGTTGCGAACACCGGGGAGCTGTTTTTT

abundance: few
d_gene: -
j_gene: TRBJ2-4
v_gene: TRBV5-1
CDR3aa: CASREGGDAKNIQYF
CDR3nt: TGCGCCAGCAGAGAAGGCGGGGATGCCAAAAACATTCAGTACTTC

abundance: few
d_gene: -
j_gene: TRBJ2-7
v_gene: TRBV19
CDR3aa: CASSIGGTNYEQYF
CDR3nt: TGTGCCAGTAGTATTGGTGGGACAAACTACGAGCAGTACTTC

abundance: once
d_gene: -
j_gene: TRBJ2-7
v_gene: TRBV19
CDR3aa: CASSQRAYEQYF
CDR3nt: TGTGCCAGTAGTCAGCGCGCCTACGAGCAGTACTTC

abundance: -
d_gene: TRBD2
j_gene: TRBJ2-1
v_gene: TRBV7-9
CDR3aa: CASSSLSSGAVYNEQFF
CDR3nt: TGTGCCAGCAGCTCCCTGTCTAGCGGGGCTGTTTACAATGAGCAGTTCTTC

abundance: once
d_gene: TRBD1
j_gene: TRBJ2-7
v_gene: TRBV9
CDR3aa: CASSSRWDRGDEQYF
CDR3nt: TGTGCCAGCAGCTCTCGGTGGGACAGGGGCGACGAGCAGTACTTC

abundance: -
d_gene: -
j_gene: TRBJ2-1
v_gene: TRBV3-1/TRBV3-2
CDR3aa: CASSPLAAGIGQFF
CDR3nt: TGTGCCAGCAGCCCCCTAGCCGCTGGGATCGGGCAGTTCTTC

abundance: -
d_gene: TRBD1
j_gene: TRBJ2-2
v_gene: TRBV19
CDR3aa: CASRPRTGINTGELFF
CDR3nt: TGTGCCAGTAGACCCAGGACAGGGATCAACACCGGGGAGCTGTTTTTT

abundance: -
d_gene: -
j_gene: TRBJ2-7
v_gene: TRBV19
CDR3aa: CASSIVGSTPGEQYF
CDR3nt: TGTGCCAGTAGTATAGTAGGCAGCACCCCAGGCGAGCAGTACTTC

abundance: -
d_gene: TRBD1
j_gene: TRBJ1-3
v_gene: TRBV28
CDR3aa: CASSSEGQGLRNTIYF
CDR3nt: TGTGCCAGCAGTTCAGAGGGACAGGGGTTACGAAACACCATATATTTT

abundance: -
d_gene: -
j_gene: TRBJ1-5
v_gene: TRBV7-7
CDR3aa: CASSLVGEDQPQHF
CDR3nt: TGTGCTAGCAGCTTAGTGGGGGAGGATCAGCCCCAGCATTTT

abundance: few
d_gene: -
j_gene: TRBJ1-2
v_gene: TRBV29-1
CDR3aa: CSVEPGRALRDHGYTF
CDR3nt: TGCAGCGTTGAACCGGGTCGCGCTTTGCGGGACCATGGCTACACCTTC

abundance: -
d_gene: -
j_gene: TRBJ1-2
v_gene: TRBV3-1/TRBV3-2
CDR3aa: CASSQQGSGANYGYTF
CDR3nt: TGTGCCAGCAGCCAACAGGGGAGTGGGGCTAACTATGGCTACACCTTC

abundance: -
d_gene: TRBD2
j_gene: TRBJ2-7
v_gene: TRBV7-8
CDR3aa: CASSLGGASGAYEQYF
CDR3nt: TGTGCCAGCAGCTTAGGGGGGGCTAGCGGGGCCTACGAGCAGTACTTC

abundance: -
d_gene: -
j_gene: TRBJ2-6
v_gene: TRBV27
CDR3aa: CASTGRASGANVLTF
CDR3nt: TGTGCCAGCACGGGCAGGGCGTCCGGGGCCAACGTCCTGACTTTC

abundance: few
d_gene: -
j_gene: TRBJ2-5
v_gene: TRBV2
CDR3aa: CASLRDRETQYF
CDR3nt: TGTGCCAGCCTGCGTGACAGGGAGACCCAGTACTTC

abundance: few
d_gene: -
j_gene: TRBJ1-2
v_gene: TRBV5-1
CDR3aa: CASSLAASGYGYTF
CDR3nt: TGCGCCAGCAGCTTGGCCGCTTCGGGATATGGCTACACCTTC

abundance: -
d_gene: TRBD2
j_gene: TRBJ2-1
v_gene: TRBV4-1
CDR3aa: CASRISGGYNEQFF
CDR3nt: TGCGCCAGCCGTATTAGCGGGGGCTACAATGAGCAGTTCTTC

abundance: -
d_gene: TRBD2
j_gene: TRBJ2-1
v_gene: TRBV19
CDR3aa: CASSTLLAGSSNEQFF
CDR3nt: TGTGCCAGTAGTACTTTACTAGCGGGGTCCTCAAATGAGCAGTTCTTC

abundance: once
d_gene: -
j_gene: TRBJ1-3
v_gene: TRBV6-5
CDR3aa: CASSYEPGAGNTIYF
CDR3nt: TGTGCCAGCAGTTACGAACCAGGGGCTGGAAACACCATATATTTT

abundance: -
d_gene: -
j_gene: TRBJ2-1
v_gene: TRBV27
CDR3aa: CASSLSGGGNEQFF
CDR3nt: TGTGCCAGCAGTTTATCAGGGGGGGGGAATGAGCAGTTCTTC

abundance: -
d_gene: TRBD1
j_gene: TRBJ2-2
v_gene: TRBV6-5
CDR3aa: CASSYSPGTGGGELFF
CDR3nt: TGTGCCAGCAGTTACTCCCCCGGGACAGGGGGCGGGGAGCTGTTTTTT

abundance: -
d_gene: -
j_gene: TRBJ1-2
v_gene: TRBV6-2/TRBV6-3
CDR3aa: CASSYSTEDLYGYTF
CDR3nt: TGTGCCAGCAGTTACTCTACGGAGGACCTCTATGGCTACACCTTC

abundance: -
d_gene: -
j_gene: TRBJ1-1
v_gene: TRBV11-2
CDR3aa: CASSLNTEAFF
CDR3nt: TGTGCCAGCAGCCTAAACACTGAAGCTTTCTTT

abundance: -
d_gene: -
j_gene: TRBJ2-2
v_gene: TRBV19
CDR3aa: CASSTKTRGGGELFF
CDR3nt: TGTGCCAGTAGTACGAAAACCAGGGGCGGCGGGGAGCTGTTTTTT

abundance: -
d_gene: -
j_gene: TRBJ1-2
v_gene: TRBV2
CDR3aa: CAIVQDARLEERGYTF
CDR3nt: TGTGCCATCGTACAGGACGCCAGGCTCGAGGAAAGAGGCTACACCTTC

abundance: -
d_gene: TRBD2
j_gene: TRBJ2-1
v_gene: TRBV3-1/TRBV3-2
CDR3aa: CASSPRTSGGATEQFF
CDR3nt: TGTGCCAGCAGCCCCCGGACTAGCGGGGGGGCAACTGAGCAGTTCTTC

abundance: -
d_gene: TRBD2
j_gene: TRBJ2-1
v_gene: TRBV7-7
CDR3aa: CASSQTSGGYNEQFF
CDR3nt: TGTGCTAGCAGCCAGACTAGCGGGGGTTACAATGAGCAGTTCTTC

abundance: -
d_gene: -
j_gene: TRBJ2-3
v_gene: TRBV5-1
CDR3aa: CASSFQGSPDTQYF
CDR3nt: TGCGCCAGCAGCTTCCAGGGATCCCCAGATACGCAGTATTTT

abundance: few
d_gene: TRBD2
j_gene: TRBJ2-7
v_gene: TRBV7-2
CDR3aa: CASNPIAGGTYEQYF
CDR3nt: TGTGCCAGCAACCCCATAGCGGGGGGAACCTACGAGCAGTACTTC

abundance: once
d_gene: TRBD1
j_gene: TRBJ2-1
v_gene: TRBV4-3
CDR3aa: CASSPGQGSYNEQFF
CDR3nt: TGCGCCAGCAGCCCGGGACAGGGATCCTACAATGAGCAGTTCTTC

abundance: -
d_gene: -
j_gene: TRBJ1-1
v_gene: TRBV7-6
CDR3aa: CASSLEGLDMNTEAFF
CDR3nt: TGTGCCAGCAGCTTAGAGGGACTCGACATGAACACTGAAGCTTTCTTT

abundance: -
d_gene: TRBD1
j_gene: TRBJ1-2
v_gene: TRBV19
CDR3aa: CASTPMGDRVGGGYTF
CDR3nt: TGTGCCAGTACCCCTATGGGGGACAGGGTCGGTGGTGGCTACACCTTC

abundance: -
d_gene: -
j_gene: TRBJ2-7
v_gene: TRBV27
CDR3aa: CASSFDSTGRAYF
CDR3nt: TGTGCCAGCAGTTTTGACTCGACGGGCAGGGCGTACTTC

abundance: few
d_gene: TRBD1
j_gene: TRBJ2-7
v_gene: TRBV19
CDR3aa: CASSQGAVYEQYF
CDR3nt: TGTGCCAGTAGTCAGGGGGCGGTTTACGAGCAGTACTTC

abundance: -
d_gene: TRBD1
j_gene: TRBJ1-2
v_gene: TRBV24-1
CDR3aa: CATSDRDREQIF
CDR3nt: TGTGCCACCAGTGACCGGGACAGGGAACAGATCTTC

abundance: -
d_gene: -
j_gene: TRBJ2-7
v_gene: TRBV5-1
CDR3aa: CASSLAGGASYEQYF
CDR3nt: TGCGCCAGCAGCTTGGCGGGGGGCGCCTCCTACGAGCAGTACTTC

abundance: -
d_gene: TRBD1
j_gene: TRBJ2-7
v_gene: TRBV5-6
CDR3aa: CASRLSGTGLYEQYF
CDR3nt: TGTGCCAGCAGGCTGTCCGGGACAGGGCTTTACGAGCAGTACTTC

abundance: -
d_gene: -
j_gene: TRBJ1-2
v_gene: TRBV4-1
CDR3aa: CASPPDSNYGYTF
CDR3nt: TGCGCCAGCCCCCCAGACTCTAACTATGGCTACACCTTC

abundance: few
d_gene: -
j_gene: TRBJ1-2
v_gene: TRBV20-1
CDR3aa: CSAPQGHGYTF
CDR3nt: TGCAGTGCCCCACAGGGACATGGCTACACCTTC

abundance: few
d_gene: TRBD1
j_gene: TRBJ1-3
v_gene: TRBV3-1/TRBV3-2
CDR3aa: CASSGTGGYSGNTIYF
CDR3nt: TGTGCCAGCAGCGGAACAGGGGGCTACTCTGGAAACACCATATATTTT

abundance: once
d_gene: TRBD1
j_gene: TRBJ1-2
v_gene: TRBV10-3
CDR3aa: CAISEWRQGYGYTF
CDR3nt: TGTGCCATCAGTGAGTGGCGACAGGGCTATGGCTACACCTTC

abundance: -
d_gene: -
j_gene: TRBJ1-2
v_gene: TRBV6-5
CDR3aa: CASSGQRDRYGYTF
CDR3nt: TGTGCCAGCAGCGGACAGCGAGACCGTTATGGCTACACCTTC

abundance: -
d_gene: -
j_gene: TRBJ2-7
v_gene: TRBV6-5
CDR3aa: CASSYSAAVSSYEQYF
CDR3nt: TGTGCCAGCAGTTACTCGGCGGCAGTGTCCTCGTACGAGCAGTACTTC

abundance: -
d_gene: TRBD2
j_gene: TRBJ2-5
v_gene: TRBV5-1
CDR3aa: CAGLRRRGGQETQYF
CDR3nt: TGCGCCGGTCTTAGAAGGCGCGGGGGGCAAGAGACCCAGTACTTC

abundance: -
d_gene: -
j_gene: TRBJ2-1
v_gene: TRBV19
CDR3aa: CASSIGGGGRYDEQFF
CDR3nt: TGTGCCAGTAGTATAGGGGGCGGGGGCCGCTACGATGAGCAGTTCTTC

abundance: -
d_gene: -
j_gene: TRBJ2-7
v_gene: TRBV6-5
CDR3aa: CASTPALGHEQYF
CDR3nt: TGTGCCAGCACCCCCGCCCTTGGGCACGAGCAGTACTTC

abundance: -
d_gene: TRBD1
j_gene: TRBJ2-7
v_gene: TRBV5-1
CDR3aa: CASSTLQGATYEQYF
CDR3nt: TGCGCCAGCAGCACCCTCCAGGGGGCAACGTACGAGCAGTACTTC

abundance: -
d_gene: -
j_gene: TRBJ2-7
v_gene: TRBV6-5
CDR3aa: CASSYSQATYEQYF
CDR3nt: TGTGCCAGCAGTTACTCGCAGGCCACCTACGAGCAGTACTTC

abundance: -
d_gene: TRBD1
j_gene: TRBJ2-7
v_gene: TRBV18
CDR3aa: CASSPDLDRGASYEQYF
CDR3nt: TGTGCCAGCTCACCTGACTTGGACAGGGGGGCATCCTACGAGCAGTACTTC